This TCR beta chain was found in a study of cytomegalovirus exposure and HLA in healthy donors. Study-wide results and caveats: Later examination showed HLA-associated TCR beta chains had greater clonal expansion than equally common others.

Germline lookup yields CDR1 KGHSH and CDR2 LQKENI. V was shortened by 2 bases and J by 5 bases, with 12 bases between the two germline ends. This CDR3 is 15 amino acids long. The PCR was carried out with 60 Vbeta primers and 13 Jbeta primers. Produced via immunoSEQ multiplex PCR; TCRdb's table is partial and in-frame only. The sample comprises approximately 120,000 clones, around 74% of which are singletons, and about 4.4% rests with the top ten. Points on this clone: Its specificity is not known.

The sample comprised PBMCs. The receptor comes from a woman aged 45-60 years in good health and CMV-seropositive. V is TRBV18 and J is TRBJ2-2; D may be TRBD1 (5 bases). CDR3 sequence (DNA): TGTGCCAGCTCACCAGGGGCTGGACCAACCGGGGAGCTGTTTTTT. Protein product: CASSPGAGPTGELFF.